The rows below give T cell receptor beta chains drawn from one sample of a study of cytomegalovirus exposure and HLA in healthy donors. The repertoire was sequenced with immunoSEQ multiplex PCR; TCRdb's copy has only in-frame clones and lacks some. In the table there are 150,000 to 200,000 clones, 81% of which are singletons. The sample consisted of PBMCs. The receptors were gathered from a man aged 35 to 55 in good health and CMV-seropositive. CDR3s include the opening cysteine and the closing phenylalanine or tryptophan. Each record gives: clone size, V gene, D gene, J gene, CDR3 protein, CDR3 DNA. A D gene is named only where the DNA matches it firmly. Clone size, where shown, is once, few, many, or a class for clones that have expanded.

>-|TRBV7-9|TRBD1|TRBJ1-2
CASSSTGGRSYTF
TGTGCCAGCAGCTCCACAGGGGGTAGGAGCTACACCTTC
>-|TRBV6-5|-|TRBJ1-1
CASTSGNRGTEAFF
TGTGCCAGCACCTCGGGGAACCGCGGCACTGAAGCTTTCTTT
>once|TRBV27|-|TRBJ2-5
CASSLEGDETQYF
TGTGCCAGCAGTTTAGAAGGGGATGAGACCCAGTACTTC
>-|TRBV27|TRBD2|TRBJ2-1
CASRPFWAGGNYNEQFF
TGTGCCAGCAGACCCTTTTGGGCGGGGGGCAACTACAATGAGCAGTTCTTC
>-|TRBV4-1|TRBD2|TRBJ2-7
CASSQPLSGRESYEQYF
TGCGCCAGCAGCCAGCCCCTTAGCGGGAGGGAGTCCTACGAGCAGTACTTC
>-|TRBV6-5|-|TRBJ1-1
CASSYSRSRVGTEAFF
TGTGCCAGCAGTTACTCCCGGTCGAGGGTTGGCACTGAAGCTTTCTTT
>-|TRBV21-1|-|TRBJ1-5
CASSLGQGAKQPQHF
TGTGCCAGCAGCTTGGGACAGGGGGCAAAGCAGCCCCAGCATTTT
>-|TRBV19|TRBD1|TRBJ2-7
CASSISTGQGEQYF
TGTGCCAGTAGTATCTCGACAGGGCAGGGCGAGCAGTACTTC
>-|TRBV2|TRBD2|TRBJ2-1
CASRGLAGDTEQFF
TGTGCCAGCAGGGGACTAGCGGGAGACACTGAGCAGTTCTTC
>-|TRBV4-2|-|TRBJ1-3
CASSPVSGNTIYF
TGTGCCAGCAGCCCCGTAAGCGGAAACACCATATATTTT
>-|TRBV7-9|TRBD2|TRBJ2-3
CASSSLAGGLNTQYF
TGTGCCAGCAGCTCTCTAGCGGGAGGGTTGAATACGCAGTATTTT
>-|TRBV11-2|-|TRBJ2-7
CASSLLQGSSYEQYF
TGTGCCAGCAGCTTGTTGCAGGGTAGCTCCTACGAGCAGTACTTC
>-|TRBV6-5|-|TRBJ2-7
CASRGGLENSYEQYF
TGTGCCAGCAGGGGGGGACTCGAAAACTCCTACGAGCAGTACTTC
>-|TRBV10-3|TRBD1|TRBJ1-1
CAIKVEDRDSAEAFF
TGTGCCATCAAGGTGGAGGACAGGGACAGCGCTGAAGCTTTCTTT
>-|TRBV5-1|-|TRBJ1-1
CASSSGTKNTEAFF
TGCGCCAGCAGCTCCGGGACAAAGAACACTGAAGCTTTCTTT
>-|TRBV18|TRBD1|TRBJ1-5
CASSPETGPWQPQHF
TGTGCCAGCTCACCCGAGACAGGGCCCTGGCAGCCCCAGCATTTT
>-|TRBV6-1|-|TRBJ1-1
CASSSYSGSTEAFF
TGTGCCAGCAGTTCTTACAGCGGGAGCACTGAAGCTTTCTTT
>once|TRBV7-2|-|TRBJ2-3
CASSLQSVDTQYF
TGTGCCAGCAGCCTTCAGTCCGTGGATACGCAGTATTTT
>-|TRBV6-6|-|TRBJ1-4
CASSPVVTNEKLFF
TGTGCCAGCAGCCCGGTGGTGACTAATGAAAAACTGTTTTTT
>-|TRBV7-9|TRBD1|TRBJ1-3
CASSAPRDRGNTIYF
TGTGCCAGCAGCGCCCCCCGGGACAGGGGAAACACCATATATTTT
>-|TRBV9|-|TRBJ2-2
CASSVGGTANTGELFF
TGTGCCAGCAGCGTAGGAGGCACCGCGAACACCGGGGAGCTGTTTTTT
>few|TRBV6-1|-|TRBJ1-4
CASRGANQNEKLFF
TGTGCCAGCAGGGGGGCGAACCAAAATGAAAAACTGTTTTTT
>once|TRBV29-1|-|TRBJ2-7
CSARAGSYEQYF
TGCAGCGCTAGGGCGGGGTCCTACGAGCAGTACTTC
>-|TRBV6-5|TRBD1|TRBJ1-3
CASSYASGGSGNTIYF
TGTGCCAGCAGTTACGCCTCAGGGGGCTCTGGAAACACCATATATTTT
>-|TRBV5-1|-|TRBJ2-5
CAKGGGGETQYF
TGCGCCAAAGGGGGGGGAGGAGAGACCCAGTACTTC
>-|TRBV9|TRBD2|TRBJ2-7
CASSPEGTSGKFYEQYF
TGTGCCAGCAGCCCCGAAGGGACTAGCGGGAAATTCTACGAGCAGTACTTC
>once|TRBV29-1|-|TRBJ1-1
CSVPMAMNTEAFF
TGCAGCGTTCCCATGGCCATGAACACTGAAGCTTTCTTT
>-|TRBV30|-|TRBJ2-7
CAWSQETRDEQYF
TGTGCCTGGAGTCAGGAAACGCGGGACGAGCAGTACTTC
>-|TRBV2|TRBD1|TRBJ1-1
CASRQQGALAFF
TGTGCCAGCAGGCAACAGGGGGCCCTAGCTTTCTTT
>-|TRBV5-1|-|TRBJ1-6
CASSPGAAASGSPLHF
TGCGCCAGCAGCCCCGGAGCGGCCGCCTCCGGTTCACCCCTCCACTTT
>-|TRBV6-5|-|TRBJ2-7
CASSYGVRGTYEQYF
TGTGCCAGCAGTTACGGCGTTAGGGGCACCTACGAGCAGTACTTC
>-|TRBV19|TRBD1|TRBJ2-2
CASSMNQGVDTGELFF
TGTGCCAGTAGCATGAATCAGGGGGTTGACACCGGGGAGCTGTTTTTT
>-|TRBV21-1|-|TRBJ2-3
CASSKVSERTSTDTQYF
TGTGCCAGCAGCAAAGTGTCGGAGCGGACTAGCACAGATACGCAGTATTTT
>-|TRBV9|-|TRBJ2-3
CASSVAGSTDTQYF
TGTGCCAGCAGCGTAGCGGGTAGCACAGATACGCAGTATTTT
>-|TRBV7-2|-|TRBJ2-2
CASGGTENTGELFF
TGTGCCAGCGGCGGGACAGAGAACACCGGGGAGCTGTTTTTT
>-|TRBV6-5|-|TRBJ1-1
CASSRDLGVWAFF
TGTGCCAGCAGCCGGGACTTAGGGGTGTGGGCTTTCTTT
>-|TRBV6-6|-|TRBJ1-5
CASSRTVHSNQPQHF
TGTGCCAGCAGCCGGACAGTTCATAGCAATCAGCCCCAGCATTTT
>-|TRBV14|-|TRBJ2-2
CASSQQGAGELFF
TGTGCCAGCAGCCAACAGGGTGCCGGGGAGCTGTTTTTT
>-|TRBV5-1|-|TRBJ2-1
CASSLAPDSYNEQFF
TGCGCCAGCAGCTTGGCCCCCGACAGTTACAATGAGCAGTTCTTC
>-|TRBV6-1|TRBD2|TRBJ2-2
CASLRGDGTGELFF
TGTGCCAGTCTCCGGGGGGACGGCACCGGGGAGCTGTTTTTT
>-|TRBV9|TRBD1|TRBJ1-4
CASSEGQGRTNEKLFF
TGTGCCAGCAGCGAGGGACAGGGGCGAACTAATGAAAAACTGTTTTTT
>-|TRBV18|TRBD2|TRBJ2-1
CASSLFEAGVSYNEQFF
TGTGCCAGCTCCTTGTTCGAAGCGGGGGTCTCCTACAATGAGCAGTTCTTC
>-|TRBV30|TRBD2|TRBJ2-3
CACKPGLAIADTQYF
TGTGCCTGCAAGCCGGGACTAGCGATCGCAGATACGCAGTATTTT
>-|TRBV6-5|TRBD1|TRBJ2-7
CASSAGGGYEQYF
TGTGCCAGCAGTGCAGGGGGCGGGTACGAGCAGTACTTC
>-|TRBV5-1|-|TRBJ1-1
CASSPRQNTEAFF
TGCGCCAGCAGCCCGAGACAGAACACTGAAGCTTTCTTT
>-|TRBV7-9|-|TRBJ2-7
CSSSLSGKDDEQYF
TGTTCCAGCAGCTTATCAGGGAAGGACGACGAGCAGTACTTC
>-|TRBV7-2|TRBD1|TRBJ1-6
CASSPWTGTASPLHF
TGTGCCAGCAGCCCCTGGACAGGTACAGCCTCACCCCTCCACTTT
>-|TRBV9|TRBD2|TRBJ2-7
CASSGSGTSGRYEQYF
TGTGCCAGCAGCGGCTCCGGGACTAGCGGCCGCTACGAGCAGTACTTC